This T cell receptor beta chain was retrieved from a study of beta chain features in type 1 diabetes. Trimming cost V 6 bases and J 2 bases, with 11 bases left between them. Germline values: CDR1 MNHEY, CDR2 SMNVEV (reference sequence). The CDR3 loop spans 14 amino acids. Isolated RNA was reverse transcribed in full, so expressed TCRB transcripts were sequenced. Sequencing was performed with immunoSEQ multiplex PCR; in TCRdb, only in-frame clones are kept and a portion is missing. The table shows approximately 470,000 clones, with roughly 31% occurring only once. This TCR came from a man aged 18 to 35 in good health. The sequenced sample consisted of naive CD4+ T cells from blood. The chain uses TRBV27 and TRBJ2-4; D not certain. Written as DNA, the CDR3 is TGTGCCAGCAGGCTTCAGAGGTCCAAAAACATTCAGTACTTC. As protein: CASRLQRSKNIQYF.